This T cell receptor beta chain comes out of a study of spatial heterogeneity in lung cancer. A single record per CDR3 protein comes from TCRdb applying MiXCR to the 5' RACE reads. The sample has tens of thousands of distinct CDR3 sequences; roughly 12% are singletons. The germline V gene has CDR1 SQVTM and CDR2 ANQGSEA. V lost 1 base and J lost 5, with 18 bases in between. There are 15 residues in the CDR3. This clonotype was counted a few times. Documented time point: sample taken at primary tumor resection. No cell sorting; template was whole RNA from tumor, lung tissue or PBMC. The sequencing used PBMCs, collected at surgery. The chain joins TRBV29-1 to TRBJ2-7; tentatively, D is TRBD2 (6 bases). The receptor was isolated from a male donor with early-stage non-small cell lung cancer. DNA for the CDR3: TGCAGCGTTGAAGGGGGGGACCTAGACCTCGACGAGCAGTACTTC. Translated: CSVEGGDLDLDEQYF.